These T cell receptor beta chains were read from a single sample in a study of T-cell reconstitution after alpha-beta-depleted transplantation in children. TCRdb reprocessed the PCR reads via MiXCR and lists one record per CDR3 protein. Here the sample spans hundreds of thousands of distinct CDR3 sequences, more than 9% being singletons. The starting material was peripheral blood, obtained 180 days after TCRalphabeta/CD19-depleted stem cell transplant. The receptors were gathered from a male patient between 2 and 15 years old who had a stem cell transplant for chronic granulomatous disease, so the T cells may come from the graft donor. The CDR3 runs from the conserved cysteine through the conserved F or W. Each record gives: D gene, J gene, clone size, V gene, CDR3 DNA, CDR3 protein. The D gene is left open where the match is weak. The listing skips clone size in some rows; elsewhere it reads once, few, many or a size class.

TRBD1	TRBJ2-1	NA	TRBV30	TGTGCCTGGACCCAATCCCCAGGGGGCGGGGAGCAGTTCTTC	CAWTQSPGGGEQFF
NA	TRBJ2-7	many	TRBV12-3/TRBV12-4	TGTGCCAGTCGACCCCCTGGGGCAGGGGCCTACGAGCAGTACTTC	CASRPPGAGAYEQYF
TRBD2	TRBJ2-4	many	TRBV12-3/TRBV12-4	TGTGCCAGCAGTTCAGTAGCGGGAGCTATTCTATTAGCCAAAAACATTCAGTACTTC	CASSSVAGAILLAKNIQYF
TRBD2	TRBJ2-1	many	TRBV5-1	TGCGCCAGTCGGCGGGAGGGCCGCTACAATGAGCAGTTCTTC	CASRREGRYNEQFF
NA	TRBJ1-1	many	TRBV5-1	TGCGCCAGCAGCTTGGAAAGCAGTTGGAACACTGAAGCTTTCTTT	CASSLESSWNTEAFF
TRBD1	TRBJ1-1	many	TRBV20-1	TGCAGTGCTAGAGATCCATCCCCTGGGACAGGGGGGGCGAACACTGAAGCTTTCTTT	CSARDPSPGTGGANTEAFF
TRBD1	TRBJ2-7	many	TRBV12-3/TRBV12-4	TGTGCCAGCAGAGAGACAGGGACCCACGAGCAGTACTTC	CASRETGTHEQYF
NA	TRBJ2-2	many	TRBV20-1	TGCAGTGCTAGAGATAGGATAAGGGCGACCGGGGAGCTGTTTTTT	CSARDRIRATGELFF
NA	TRBJ2-1	many	TRBV7-7	TGTGCCAGCAGCTTAGAAGAGGGCCTCTACAATGAGCAGTTCTTC	CASSLEEGLYNEQFF
NA	TRBJ2-5	many	TRBV5-1	TGCGCCAGCAGCTCCCAGCCCCAAGAGACCCAGTACTTC	CASSSQPQETQYF
TRBD2	TRBJ2-1	many	TRBV12-3/TRBV12-4	TGTGCCAGCAGATCAGCGGGGGGACACAATGAGCAGTTCTTC	CASRSAGGHNEQFF
NA	TRBJ2-4	many	TRBV27	TGTGCCAGCAGTTCCCGGGACAAGAGGGGGATGTCCAAAAACATTCAGTACTTC	CASSSRDKRGMSKNIQYF
NA	TRBJ2-4	few	TRBV15	TGTGCCACCAGCAGAGGGGGAAAAGGGGCCAAAAACATTCAGTACTTC	CATSRGGKGAKNIQYF
TRBD1	TRBJ1-2	few	TRBV19	TGTGCCAGTAGAACAGGGGAAGACTATGGCTACACCTTC	CASRTGEDYGYTF
NA	TRBJ2-5	many	TRBV11-2	TGTGCCAGCAGCACTATCCGGGGCCCTGAGACCCAGTACTTC	CASSTIRGPETQYF
NA	TRBJ2-3	many	TRBV28	TGTGCCAGCAGTTTATGGAGGGGCAGGGATACGCAGTATTTT	CASSLWRGRDTQYF
TRBD2	TRBJ2-5	many	TRBV29-1	TGCAGCGTTGAAGATCAAGGACTAGCGGGAGCTGAGACCCAGTACTTC	CSVEDQGLAGAETQYF
TRBD2	TRBJ2-7	many	TRBV10-3	TGTGCCATCAGTGAGTCAGTAGCGGGAGGACTCGAGCAGTACTTC	CAISESVAGGLEQYF
TRBD1	TRBJ2-7	few	TRBV29-1	TGCAGCGTTGGGCCCCCGGGACAGGGGTCCTACGAGCAGTACTTC	CSVGPPGQGSYEQYF
TRBD1	TRBJ2-7	many	TRBV18	TGTGCCAGCTCCCCGGGACAGTTCTCCTACGAGCAGTACTTC	CASSPGQFSYEQYF
TRBD2	TRBJ2-3	many	TRBV10-3	TGTGCCATCAGGTCCGCGGGGGCGCAGTATTTT	CAIRSAGAQYF
TRBD1	TRBJ1-1	many	TRBV12-3/TRBV12-4	TGTGCCAGCAGCCCATACCGGGACAGGGGGCGATTAGCTGAAGCTTTCTTT	CASSPYRDRGRLAEAFF
TRBD1	TRBJ2-1	many	TRBV6-6	TGTGCCAGCAGTTACGGACAGGGGCCCAATGAGCAGTTCTTC	CASSYGQGPNEQFF